This TCR beta chain was sequenced in a study of beta chain features in type 1 diabetes listed by TCRdb under 2018. Turning to the overall study: No differences in mean age, gender distribution, total cell number or subset yield were found between patients and healthy donors. In the study, TCRB repertoires of sorted circulating CD4+ T cell subsets from recently diagnosed type 1 diabetes patients were compared with those of matched healthy donors. Regulatory and stem cell-like memory subsets were obtained from only 8 patients and about 8 healthy donors, while naive and central memory subsets were obtained from all 30 or so donors. A total of some 110 million sorted cells were examined across all samples, and a strong correlation was observed between cell number per subset and RNA yield.

Turning to this clone: The antigen it recognizes is unknown. Base qualities are missing; no much larger clone stands one base away.

Study-wide findings and limitations: Naive, central memory and regulatory TCRB repertoires appeared to be more similar among patients than among healthy donors. A moderate but significant shortening of TCRB CDR3 length was observed in type 1 diabetes patients in all four CD4+ subsets. PCR may preferentially amplify shorter templates, but because patient and control samples were amplified and corrected together, any resulting skew would affect both groups equally. Sequencing cDNA rather than genomic DNA could over-represent highly expressing activated cells, although activation and CD3 levels did not differ between groups. Fewer insertions and more nucleotide deletions at VDJ recombination sites were observed in patients with type 1 diabetes, implying thymic rearrangement abnormalities. Only small numbers of individuals were included in the HLA sub-analyses, which left unresolved whether HLA type had any influence on TCRB rearrangement.

The CDR1 and CDR2 encoded by the germline V gene are SGHRS and YFSETQ. From the cysteine up to the phenylalanine, the CDR3 has a length of 16 residues. The only DNA kept is the CDR3, 48 bases in frame from the first base. The junction shows trimming of 1 base on V and 0 bases on J, and the gene matches do not reach 4 bases of it. A single peripheral blood draw of about 116 mL on average was collected from each donor into heparinised tubes. A BD FACSAria II was used to sort naive, central memory, regulatory and stem cell-like memory CD4+ T cells with a panel that included CD45RO, CCR7, CD25, CD127, CD95 and CD27. A purity above 95% was achieved for all sorted populations. PBMCs were isolated right away by Lymphoprep density gradient centrifugation and were stained directly, without culture. To minimize batch effects, samples were stained and sorted in pairs, one healthy donor with one patient per experiment.

The entire isolated RNA was reverse transcribed using the High Capacity cDNA Reverse Transcription Kit, and thus expressed TCRB transcripts were sequenced. Deep immunoSEQ sequencing was performed on naive, central memory and regulatory T cell samples, with an average of about 4 million total reads per sample. Sorted cells were lysed in RLT buffer and RNA was extracted with DNase-treated RNeasy Micro or Mini kits, depending on cell number. Each cell subset was processed separately to prevent cross-contamination, with patient and healthy donor samples processed together. The immunoSEQ multiplex PCR was used to amplify TCRB sequences from cDNA, yielding 87-bp fragments that span the CDR3 region. Sequencing of the amplicons was done on the Illumina HiSeq platform. The paper's data handling went like this. Synthetic template baselines were used to correct PCR bias computationally, reads within Hamming distance 2 were collapsed, and singletons that could not be merged were discarded. Reads were aligned against IMGT to assign V, D and J genes, CDR3 length and insertions or deletions at six rearrangement sites. Within each subset, clonotype counts were normalized to sorted cell number, after which true diversity and Gini coefficients were computed with the tcR R package. The overlap coefficient, calculated on TCRB nucleotide sequences, was used to quantify repertoire sharing. Out-of-frame TCRB sequences from naive cells were analyzed as a proxy for the pre-selection repertoire. TCRdb took over this immuneACCESS table, retaining in-frame rearrangements with V and J assigned. Such tables are incomplete; in checked studies, under half of the missing clones stem from an unresolved V gene, and the remainder is unexplained. V and J calls plus clone size are reproduced from that table; the DNA served to infer D and trimming. The sample profile shows over 350,000 clones; roughly 16% of them were found once. Jointly, the top ten make up 0.019% of the sample.

The specimen sequenced was naive CD4+ T cells from blood. The cell subset or site label of this sample denotes: true naive CD4+ T cells. This receptor was obtained from a woman aged 18 to 35 in good health. This chain joins TRBV5-1 to TRBJ2-3; 8 central bases correspond to TRBD2. The CDR3 region has the sequence CASSLSSGGSTDTQYF. The DNA sequence follows: TGCGCCAGCAGCTTGTCGAGCGGGGGTAGCACAGATACGCAGTATTTT.